This T cell receptor (beta chain) comes out of a study of blood T cell repertoires in COVID-19. The CDR3 runs to 16 residues. Per germline, CDR1 LGHDT and CDR2 YNNKEL (reference sequence). Losses at the gene ends were 4 bases for V and 8 bases for J; bases not matched to a gene: 5. Profiled with immunoSEQ multiplex PCR; TCRdb holds only in-frame clones, not every one. The data contain under 250,000 clones, over 70% of them singletons. The sequence was collected from a woman between 25 and 40 years old who had been exposed to COVID-19. This chain uses TRBV3-1 (or the pseudogene TRBV3-2) with TRBJ2-1, with 16 nucleotides matching TRBD2. The sequencing input was PBMCs or T cells enriched from blood (not recorded which). The CDR3 DNA follows: TGTGCCAGCAGCCCCGGGACTAGCGGGAGGGCCCATGAGCAGTTCTTC. It is translated as CASSPGTSGRAHEQFF.